The 2 T cell receptor beta chains listed next were all sequenced from one sample in a study of shared T cell receptors in the human thymus. The assay was immunoSEQ multiplex PCR, and TCRdb's table has in-frame clones only and misses some. Among roughly 660,000 clones, over 75% were seen once, and the ten largest hold about 0.01%. A further study also used this sample, focusing on human thymus T cells.

The sequencing sample was made of thymocytes. Source of these receptors: a boy under two years old with a congenital heart defect.

This chain links TRBV2 with TRBJ2-1, with D hard to call. The CDR3 runs 15 residues. CDR1 and CDR2 (germline): SNHLY, FYNNEI. Trimming took off 2 bases at V and 4 bases at J, with 12 bases between the two ends. This CDR3 reads CASSETPNPYNEQFF. In nucleotides, the CDR3 is TGTGCCAGCAGTGAAACTCCCAATCCTTACAATGAGCAGTTCTTC.

A few counts support this clone. The V and J genes are TRBV7-6 and TRBJ2-5; maybe TRBD2 (5 bases). The CDR3 is made up of 19 amino acids. CDR1 is SGHVS, CDR2 FNYEAQ, per germline. Trimming cost V 5 bases and J 0 bases, with 25 bases left between them. CDR3 bases: TGTGCCAGCAGCCCAGGCGCCCGGGGTGGCGGACGGTACCAAGAGACCCAGTACTTC. Protein: CASSPGARGGGRYQETQYF.